This TCR beta chain comes out of a study of blood T cell repertoires in COVID-19. On the study more broadly: Some COVID-19 samples were acute and others convalescent; all came from the United States, Italy and Spain. PBMCs, B-cell-depleted T cells, or T cells were the source of the cDNA or gDNA that made up the material.

This clone was picked up one time. How the authors handled the data: Reference gene primer amplification gave nucleated cell count estimates. Clones were sequenced by immunoSEQ multiplex PCR, and TCRdb holds only the in-frame ones, with some missing. V and J calls and clone size are given by that table; D and trimming were obtained from the DNA. The data show approximately 210,000 clones, about 88% seen once. Sequencing used peripheral blood. This clonotype was obtained from a man in his forties with acute or convalescent COVID-19.

The CDR3 protein is CASSSTGAKNIQYF. The CDR3 DNA is TGTGCCAGCAGTTCAACAGGGGCCAAAAACATTCAGTACTTC. The rearrangement joins TRBV6-5 to TRBJ2-4; tentative D call: TRBD1 (6 bases). Germline V gives CDR1 MNHEY, CDR2 SVGAGI. Trimming cost V 4 bases and J 1 base, with 8 bases left between them. The CDR3 is 14 residues long.